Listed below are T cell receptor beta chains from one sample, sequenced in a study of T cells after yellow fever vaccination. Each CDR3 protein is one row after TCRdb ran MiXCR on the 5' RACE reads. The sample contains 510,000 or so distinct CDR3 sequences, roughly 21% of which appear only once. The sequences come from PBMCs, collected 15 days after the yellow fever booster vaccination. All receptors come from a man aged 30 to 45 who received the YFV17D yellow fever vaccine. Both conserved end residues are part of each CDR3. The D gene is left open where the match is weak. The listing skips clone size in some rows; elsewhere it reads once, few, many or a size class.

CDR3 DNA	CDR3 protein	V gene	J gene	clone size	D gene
TGTGCCAGCAGTTACAGGATGGGGGGCTACAATGAGCAGTTCTTC	CASSYRMGGYNEQFF	TRBV6-5	TRBJ2-1	-	-
TGTGCCAGCAGCTTAGTCGGGCAGGGGGCGTACGAGCAGTACTTC	CASSLVGQGAYEQYF	TRBV7-9	TRBJ2-7	many	TRBD1
TGTGCCACCAGCAGATTCCGGGAGATAAACTACGAGCAGTACTTC	CATSRFREINYEQYF	TRBV15	TRBJ2-7	few	-
TGCAGTGCTAGCCGTCCTAGCGGGAGCCGCTTCTCCTACGAGCAGTACTTC	CSASRPSGSRFSYEQYF	TRBV20-1	TRBJ2-7	few	TRBD2
TGTGCCAGCTCACACCGCACAGATACGCAGTATTTT	CASSHRTDTQYF	TRBV18	TRBJ2-3	few	-
TGTGCCAGCAGCTTGCGGGTCAGGTTCTACGAGCAGTACTTC	CASSLRVRFYEQYF	TRBV5-5	TRBJ2-7	many	-
TGTGCCAGCAGTACCGGGACTAGCCAGTTTGAGCAGTTCTTC	CASSTGTSQFEQFF	TRBV27	TRBJ2-1	few	TRBD2
TGTGCCAGCAGCTTAGATGGGGTTTATGGGACCCAGTACTTC	CASSLDGVYGTQYF	TRBV11-2	TRBJ2-5	-	-
TGTGCCAGCTCACCACTTGTGGCAGATACGCAGTATTTT	CASSPLVADTQYF	TRBV18	TRBJ2-3	few	-
TGTGCCAGCAAGTTCAGGTCATGGGGGAATAAACCCTACGAGCAGTACTTC	CASKFRSWGNKPYEQYF	TRBV6-5	TRBJ2-7	few	-
TGCAGCGGGGTGGGAACTAACTATGGCTACACCTTC	CSGVGTNYGYTF	TRBV29-1	TRBJ1-2	few	-
TGTGCCAGCAGCTTAGTGGTCCGGGGGGAGCTGTTTTTT	CASSLVVRGELFF	TRBV7-2	TRBJ2-2	few	-
TGTGCCAGCAGCCAAGAAGGCGGGAGAGTAAATGCCAATGAGCAGTTCTTC	CASSQEGGRVNANEQFF	TRBV3-1	TRBJ2-1	few	TRBD2
TGCGCCAGCAGCTTTCCCGCGGGAGAACCCCTCCACTTT	CASSFPAGEPLHF	TRBV5-1	TRBJ1-6	-	-
TGTGCCAGCATTCGATACAGGGTAGGAGATACGCAGTATTTT	CASIRYRVGDTQYF	TRBV28	TRBJ2-3	few	-
TGTGCCAGCAGTTACCTTAACAGGGGCGCGGAGACCCAGTACTTC	CASSYLNRGAETQYF	TRBV6-5	TRBJ2-5	few	TRBD1
TGTGCCAGCAGTTACTCGTCAGGGGTCGGGGAAAAACTGTTTTTT	CASSYSSGVGEKLFF	TRBV6-5	TRBJ1-4	few	-
TGTGCCAGCAGCTTGGCCAGCCTAGCGGGTGATGAGCAGTTCTTC	CASSLASLAGDEQFF	TRBV5-4	TRBJ2-1	-	TRBD2
TGTGCCAGCAGTCCCTGGGACGACAGCGAGCAGTACTTC	CASSPWDDSEQYF	TRBV27	TRBJ2-7	once	-
TGCGCCAGCAGCCAGGGCGTTGATCGGTTCACAGATACGCAGTATTTT	CASSQGVDRFTDTQYF	TRBV4-3	TRBJ2-3	-	-
TGTGCCAGCAGCTCTTTCGACGCGGGAGGCAATGAGCAGTTCTTC	CASSSFDAGGNEQFF	TRBV7-9	TRBJ2-1	-	TRBD2
TGCAGCGCGAGGGGGACTAGCGGGAGGGCCGGGCAGTTCTTC	CSARGTSGRAGQFF	TRBV29-1	TRBJ2-1	few	TRBD2
TGTGCCAGCAGCCCCTTAGCGGATACGCAGTATTTT	CASSPLADTQYF	TRBV7-2	TRBJ2-3	many	-
TGCAGTGCTCCCGACAGGGGAAATTCACCCCTCCACTTT	CSAPDRGNSPLHF	TRBV20-1	TRBJ1-6	-	TRBD1
TGTGCCAGCAGGGGGGGGGACGTACACTCTGGGGCCAACGTCCTGACTTTC	CASRGGDVHSGANVLTF	TRBV12-3/TRBV12-4	TRBJ2-6	-	TRBD2
TGTGCCAGCTCGCCCATAGCGGGAGGACCGCAAGAGACCCAGTACTTC	CASSPIAGGPQETQYF	TRBV14	TRBJ2-5	-	TRBD2
TGTGCCAGTAGTATAGCAGGGTCACACTCCTACGAGCAGTACTTC	CASSIAGSHSYEQYF	TRBV19	TRBJ2-7	-	-
TGCAGTGCACTCGAGGTGTACAATGAGCAGTTCTTC	CSALEVYNEQFF	TRBV20-1	TRBJ2-1	-	-
TGTGCCAGCAGCTTCCTGAACGGGGAGCTGTTTTTT	CASSFLNGELFF	TRBV3-1	TRBJ2-2	-	-
TGTGCCAGCAGCCCGGGGTACCGCGACGAGCAGTACTTC	CASSPGYRDEQYF	TRBV5-4	TRBJ2-7	few	-
TGTGCCAGCAGCTCTCAAGGGACCAATGAGCAGTTCTTC	CASSSQGTNEQFF	TRBV7-2	TRBJ2-1	-	-
TGTGCCAGTAGGTTCCGACTAGCGGGCCCCGGTGAGCAGTTCTTC	CASRFRLAGPGEQFF	TRBV19	TRBJ2-1	few	TRBD2
TGTGCCAGCAGCCAGTACCTAAGCTCCTACAATGAGCAGTTCTTC	CASSQYLSSYNEQFF	TRBV14	TRBJ2-1	-	-
TGTGCCAGCAGGCGCGACAGAGTTGAGAATTCACCCCTCCACTTT	CASRRDRVENSPLHF	TRBV7-2	TRBJ1-6	few	-
TGTGCCAGCAGCGTAAATCAGGGGGCAACAAGCGAGCAGTACTTC	CASSVNQGATSEQYF	TRBV9	TRBJ2-7	-	TRBD1
TGCGCCAGCAGTACCCGCCAAGTCGACAGGAACAAAAACATTCAGTACTTC	CASSTRQVDRNKNIQYF	TRBV5-1	TRBJ2-4	few	-
TGTGCCAGCAGTTACCGGGACCCTCAAAACGAGCAGTACTTC	CASSYRDPQNEQYF	TRBV6-2/TRBV6-3	TRBJ2-7	many	-
TGTGCCAGCAGTCCCTCCGAAATGGGTGGCTACACCTTC	CASSPSEMGGYTF	TRBV12-3/TRBV12-4	TRBJ1-2	-	-
TGCGCCAGCAGCTCGGGGTTCTCCTACAATGAGCAGTTCTTC	CASSSGFSYNEQFF	TRBV5-1	TRBJ2-1	few	-
TGTGCCAGCAGCGGCCGGGACAGGGTGCCTCAGCCCCAGCATTTT	CASSGRDRVPQPQHF	TRBV21-1	TRBJ1-5	-	-
TGCGCCACCTCTAGCGGTGGGGGTGGGGCCAACGTCCTGACTTTC	CATSSGGGGANVLTF	TRBV5-1	TRBJ2-6	-	TRBD2
TGTGCCAGCAGTGGGGGACAGGTGCCGAACACTGAAGCTTTCTTT	CASSGGQVPNTEAFF	TRBV6-1	TRBJ1-1	-	TRBD1
TGCAGCGTTGACCTGGGGCTCGCCAAAAACATTCAGTACTTC	CSVDLGLAKNIQYF	TRBV29-1	TRBJ2-4	-	-
TGTGCCAGCTCACCACCCGGGGTCCACATTCAGTACTTC	CASSPPGVHIQYF	TRBV18	TRBJ2-4	-	-